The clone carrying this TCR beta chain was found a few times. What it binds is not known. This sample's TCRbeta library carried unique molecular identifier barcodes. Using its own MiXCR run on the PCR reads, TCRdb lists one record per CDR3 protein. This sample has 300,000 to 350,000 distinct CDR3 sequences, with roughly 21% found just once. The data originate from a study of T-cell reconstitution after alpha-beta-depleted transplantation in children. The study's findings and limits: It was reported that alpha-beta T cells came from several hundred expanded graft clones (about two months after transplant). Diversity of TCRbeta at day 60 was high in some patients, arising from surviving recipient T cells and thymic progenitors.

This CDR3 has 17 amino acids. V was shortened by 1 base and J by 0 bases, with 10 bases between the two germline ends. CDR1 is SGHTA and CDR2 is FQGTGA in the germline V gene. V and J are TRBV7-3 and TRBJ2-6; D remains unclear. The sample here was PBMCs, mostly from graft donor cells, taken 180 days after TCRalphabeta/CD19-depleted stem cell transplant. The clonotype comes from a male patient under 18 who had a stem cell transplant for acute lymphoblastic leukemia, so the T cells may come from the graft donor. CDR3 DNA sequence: TGTGCCAGCAGCTTAAGATCCGGCAACTCTGGGGCCAACGTCCTGACTTTC. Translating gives CASSLRSGNSGANVLTF. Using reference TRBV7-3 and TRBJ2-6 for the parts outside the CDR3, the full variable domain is GAGVSQTPSNKVTEKGKYVELRCDPISGHTALYWYRQSLGQGPEFLIYFQGTGAADDSGLPNDRFFAVRPEGSVSTLKIQRTERGDSAVYLCASSLRSGNSGANVLTFGAGSRLTVL.